This T cell receptor (beta chain) stems from a study of T cell changes during pregnancy in multiple sclerosis. The CDR3 spans 15 residues. The germline V gene encodes CDR1 MNHNS and CDR2 SASEGT. The V end was cut by 0 bases, the J end by 4 bases, with 10 bases between. This clone was detected once. Produced via immunoSEQ multiplex PCR; TCRdb's table is partial and in-frame only. The sample includes fewer than 35,000 clones, 85% to 90% of them seen just once. The V gene is TRBV6-1, the J gene TRBJ1-5; D gene ambiguous. The sequence came from a female donor in good health, enrolled as a control in a pregnancy study. The sequenced sample was CD4+ T cells from peripheral blood mononuclear cells, obtained in the third trimester of pregnancy. CDR3 sequence (DNA): TGTGCCAGCAGTGAAGCCAAACGGGATAATCAGCCCCAGCATTTT. It codes for CASSEAKRDNQPQHF.